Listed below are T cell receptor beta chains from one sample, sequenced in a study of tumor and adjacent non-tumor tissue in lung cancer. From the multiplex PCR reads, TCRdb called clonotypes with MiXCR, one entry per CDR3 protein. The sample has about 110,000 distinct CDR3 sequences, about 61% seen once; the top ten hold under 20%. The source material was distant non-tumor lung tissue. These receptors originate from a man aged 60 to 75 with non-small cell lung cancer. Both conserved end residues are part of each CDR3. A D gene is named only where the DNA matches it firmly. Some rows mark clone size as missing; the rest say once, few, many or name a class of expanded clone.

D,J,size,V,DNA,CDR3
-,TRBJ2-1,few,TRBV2,TGTGCCAGCAGTGGAACACGGGGAGGCAATGAGCAGTTCTTC,CASSGTRGGNEQFF
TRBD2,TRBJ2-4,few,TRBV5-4,TGTGCCAGCAGCTTGGAGGGACAAGCGGGAGCCGAAAACATTCAGTACTTC,CASSLEGQAGAENIQYF
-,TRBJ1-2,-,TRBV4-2,TGTGCCAGCAGCCCGGGACCCCCCGGTAGCTATGACTACACCTTC,CASSPGPPGSYDYTF
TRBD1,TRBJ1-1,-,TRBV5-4,TGTGCCAGCAACTTGCAAAGGGGGGGACAGGTTGGGAACACTGAAGCTTTCTTT,CASNLQRGGQVGNTEAFF
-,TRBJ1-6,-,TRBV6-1,TGTGCCAGCAGTGACGAGGAGGTGTACTCACCCCTCCACTTC,CASSDEEVYSPLHF
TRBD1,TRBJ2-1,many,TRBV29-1,TGCAGCGTATGGGACAGGACCCTCTACAATGAGCAGTTCTTC,CSVWDRTLYNEQFF
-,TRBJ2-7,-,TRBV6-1,TGTGCTAGCAGTTTTACCTACGACCAGTACTTC,CASSFTYDQYF
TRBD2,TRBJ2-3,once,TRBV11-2,TGTACCAGCAGCTTATGTAGACTAGCGGGAGGTCTGGGGACAGATATGCAGTATTTT,CTSSLCRLAGGLGTDMQYF
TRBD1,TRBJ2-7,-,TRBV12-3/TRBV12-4,TGTGCCTGCAGTCCCTCCCGGACAGGGGCGTACGAGCAGTACTTC,CACSPSRTGAYEQYF
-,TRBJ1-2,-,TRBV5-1,TGCGCCAGCAGCATTGAGTTTGGGGCTCGGGGCTACACCTTC,CASSIEFGARGYTF
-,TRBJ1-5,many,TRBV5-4,TGTGCCGGCAGTTACCAGGGGAGCAATCAGCCCCAGCATTTT,CAGSYQGSNQPQHF
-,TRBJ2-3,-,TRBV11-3,TGTGCCAGCAGCTCGGTCGGCTACACAGATATGCAGTATTTT,CASSSVGYTDMQYF
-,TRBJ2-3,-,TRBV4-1,TGCGCCAGCAGCCAAAAGGCCCAGGCGGAAACGCAGTATTTT,CASSQKAQAETQYF
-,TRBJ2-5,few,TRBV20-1,TGCAGTGCTAGGCCGGGACAAGAGACCCAGTACTTC,CSARPGQETQYF
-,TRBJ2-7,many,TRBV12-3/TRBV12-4,TGTGCCAGCAGCACCACCGGGCTAGTCTACAACGAGCAGTACTTC,CASSTTGLVYNEQYF
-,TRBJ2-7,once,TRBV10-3,TGTGCCATCAGTGAGTACACACCACGGACTGGAGATAAGGGCTACGAGCAGTACTTC,CAISEYTPRTGDKGYEQYF
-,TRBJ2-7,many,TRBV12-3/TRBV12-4,TGTGCCAGCACCCTCAGGCTGGGAGGAGGCTACGAGCAGTACTTC,CASTLRLGGGYEQYF
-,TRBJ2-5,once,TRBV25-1,TGTACCAGCAGTGAAAGAGGAGGGGAGACCCAGTACTTC,CTSSERGGETQYF
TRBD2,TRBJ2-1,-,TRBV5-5,TGTGCCAGCAGCTTAATGTCGACTAGCGGGGGTTCCTACAGTGAGCAGTTCTTC,CASSLMSTSGGSYSEQFF
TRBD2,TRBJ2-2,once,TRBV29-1,TGCAGCGCCCGGACTAGCGAGAACACCGGGGAACTGTTTTTT,CSARTSENTGELFF
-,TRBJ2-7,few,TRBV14,TGTGCCAGCAGCCAAGTTTTAGGGCCTATCTACGAGCAGTACTTC,CASSQVLGPIYEQYF
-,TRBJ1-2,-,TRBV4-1,TGCGCCAGCAGTCAAGTTAACAGGAACTATGGCTACGCCTTC,CASSQVNRNYGYAF
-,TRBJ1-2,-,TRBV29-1,TGCAGCGTTCGGGGGGGCATCGGCTACACCTTC,CSVRGGIGYTF
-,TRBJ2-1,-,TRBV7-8,TGTGCCAGCAGCTTAGAAAGACTAGACCCTACAAGTCGGCAGTTCTTC,CASSLERLDPTSRQFF
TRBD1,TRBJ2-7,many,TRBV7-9,TGTGCCAGCAGCTCCCAAGGACAGGGGGCTTCCTACGAGCAGTACTTC,CASSSQGQGASYEQYF
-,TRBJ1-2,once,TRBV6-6,TGTGCCAGCAGTTACCTGGGCGGGATCAGCCAAAACTATGGCTACACTTTC,CASSYLGGISQNYGYTF
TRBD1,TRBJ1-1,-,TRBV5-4,TGTGCCGGCAGCCCTCGACAGACCCCGGGACAGGGAACCCGTGAAGCTTTCTTT,CAGSPRQTPGQGTREAFF
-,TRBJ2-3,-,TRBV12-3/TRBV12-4,TGTGCCAGCAGTACTAAAGCGGTGCCCACAGATATGCAGTATTTT,CASSTKAVPTDMQYF
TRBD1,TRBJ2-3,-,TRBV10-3,TGTGCCATCAGTGATTCGTTGGACAGGGCCGGGGATAGGCAGTATTTT,CAISDSLDRAGDRQYF
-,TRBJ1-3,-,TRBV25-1,TGTGCCAGCAGTGAAAGGGTGGGAAACACCATATATTTT,CASSERVGNTIYF
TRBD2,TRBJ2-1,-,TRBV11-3,TGTGCCAGCGGCTTAGCAGCGGGGAGGCCCTATGAGCAATTCTTC,CASGLAAGRPYEQFF
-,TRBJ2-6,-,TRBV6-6,TGTGCCAGCGCTACCTATGGGGCCAATGTCCTGACTTTC,CASATYGANVLTF
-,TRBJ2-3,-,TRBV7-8,TGTGCCAGCAGCTTATTCAGGGGGGCCATAGATACGCAGTATTTT,CASSLFRGAIDTQYF
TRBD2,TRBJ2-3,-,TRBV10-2,TGCGCCAGTCGACTAGCGGTGGTCACAGATACGCAATATTTT,CASRLAVVTDTQYF
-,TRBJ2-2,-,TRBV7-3,TGTGCCAGCAGTCCGACAGGGAACACCGGGGAGCTGTTTTTT,CASSPTGNTGELFF
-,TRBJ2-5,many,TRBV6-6,TGTGCCAGCAGTTACTCCGACGGCCGAGAGACCCAGTACTTC,CASSYSDGRETQYF
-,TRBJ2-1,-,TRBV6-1,TGTACCAGCAGTGAGACATGTGGTAATGAGCAGTTCTTC,CTSSETCGNEQFF
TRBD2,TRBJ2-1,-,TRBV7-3,TGTGCCAGCAACTTAAGGGGGACTAGCGGGAGTTATAATGAGCAGTTCTTC,CASNLRGTSGSYNEQFF
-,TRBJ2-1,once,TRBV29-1,TGCAGCGTTAGCCTGAGCTCCTGCAATGAGCAGTTCTTC,CSVSLSSCNEQFF
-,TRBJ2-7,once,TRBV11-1,TGTGCCAGCGGCTATACAAGCGACCAATACGAGCAGTACTTC,CASGYTSDQYEQYF
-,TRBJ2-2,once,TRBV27,TGTGCCAGCACTCAGGGTAGCGGATACACCGGGGAGCTGTTTTTT,CASTQGSGYTGELFF
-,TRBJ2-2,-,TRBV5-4,TGTGTCAGCAGCATTCAATCCGGTGAGCTGTTTTTT,CVSSIQSGELFF
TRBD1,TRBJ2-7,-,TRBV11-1,TGTGCCAACAACACCGCGGGACAGGGGCGTTACGAACAGTACTTC,CANNTAGQGRYEQYF
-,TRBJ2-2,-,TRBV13,TGTGCCAGCAACAGCCCCGGGCCTGGGGAGCTGTTTTTT,CASNSPGPGELFF
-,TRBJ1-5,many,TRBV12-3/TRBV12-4,TGTGCCAGCAGTCCAGCGGGCTTCGGAGGGAAGTTCAATCAGCCCCAGCATTTT,CASSPAGFGGKFNQPQHF
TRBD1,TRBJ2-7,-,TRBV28,TGTGCCAGCAACCCCCGGAGGACAGGCTCCTACGAGCAGTACTTC,CASNPRRTGSYEQYF
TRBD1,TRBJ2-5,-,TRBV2,TGTGCCAGCAGTAAAAGGGGGACAGTTTTTCATGAGACCCAGTATTTC,CASSKRGTVFHETQYF
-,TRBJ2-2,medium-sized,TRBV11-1,TGTGCCAGCAGCTTTGAAATGACCGGGGAGCTGTTTTTT,CASSFEMTGELFF
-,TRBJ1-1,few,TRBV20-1,TGCAGTGCAGAGGGGAACACTGAAGCTTTCTTT,CSAEGNTEAFF